One and the same sample provided the 21 T cell receptor beta chains below, sequenced in a study of cytomegalovirus exposure and HLA in healthy donors (TCRdb year 2017). Library creation used the immunoSEQ multiplex PCR assay. TCRdb limited this immuneACCESS table to in-frame rearrangements with V and J called. A share of clones is missing; checked studies link under half to unresolved V genes, and the rest is unexplained. This sample lists 140,000 to 150,000 clones; approximately 94% were detected once. The ten largest clones capture roughly 1.9% of the sample. The source material was PBMCs. The receptor set was obtained from a young man in good health and CMV-seropositive.

The chain has TRBV9 and TRBJ2-5, with D uncertain. The V end was cut by 0 bases, the J end by 5 bases, with 11 bases between. Germline V gene sequence: CDR1 SGDLS, CDR2 YYNGEE. CDR3 length: 14 residues. The CDR3 here is CASSVGGSMETQYF. The CDR3 nucleotides read TGTGCCAGCAGCGTAGGTGGTAGCATGGAGACCCAGTACTTC.

The V gene is TRBV7-2, the J gene TRBJ2-6, with TRBD2 identical over 9 bases. This CDR3 is 18 amino acids long. From germline, CDR1 is SGHTA and CDR2 FQGNSA. V lost 6 bases and J lost 2; bases outside the gene matches: 11. CDR3 amino acids: CASRSKVLAGTGANVLTF. The CDR3 bases are TGTGCCAGCAGGTCGAAGGTGCTAGCGGGAACTGGGGCCAACGTCCTGACTTTC.

This rearrangement joins TRBV6-5 to TRBJ1-2; the D gene is possibly TRBD1 (5 bases). With 2 bases removed from V and 6 bases from J, the gap between germline ends came to 7 bases. The CDR3 covers 12 residues. In germline, CDR1 is MNHEY, CDR2 SVGAGI. The CDR3 here is CASSYAGDGYTF. In DNA form, the CDR3 reads TGTGCCAGCAGTTACGCGGGGGATGGCTACACCTTC.

This chain joins TRBV5-1 and TRBJ2-7; the D is unclear. The germline V gene has CDR1 SGHRS and CDR2 YFSETQ. The CDR3 covers 12 residues. V was pared by 1 base and J by 5 bases, with 7 bases between. CDR3 nucleotide sequence: TGCGCCAGCAGCTTGTTCCGTGACGAGCAGTACTTC. It yields the protein CASSLFRDEQYF.

This sequence joins TRBV27 and TRBJ2-5, with D unclear. V was trimmed by 4 bases and J by 9 bases, leaving 15 bases between them. This CDR3 has 13 amino acids. Germline V gene lookup returns CDR1 MNHEY and CDR2 SMNVEV (reference sequence). The CDR3 reads CASSSKPRSAQYF. CDR3 DNA: TGTGCCAGCAGTTCTAAGCCCCGATCGGCCCAGTACTTC.

This rearrangement joins TRBV19 to TRBJ2-5, with 7 positions matching TRBD2. The CDR3 has 13 residues. J gave up 6 bases and V 3 bases, and 4 bases lay outside the gene matches. CDR1 is LNHDA, CDR2 SQIVND, per germline (reference sequence). CDR3 sequence (DNA): TGTGCCAGTAGTATTCGGGGGGTCCAGACCCAGTACTTC. This codes for CASSIRGVQTQYF.

The chain links TRBV27 to TRBJ2-2; D is unresolved. Per the germline V gene, CDR1 is MNHEY and CDR2 is SMNVEV (reference sequence). The germline V and J ends were trimmed by 6 bases and 5 bases, with 13 bases remaining between them. There are 14 residues in the CDR3. The CDR3, as DNA: TGTGCCAGCAGCACCAGTTGGCAGACCGGGGAGCTGTTTTTT. Amino acids: CASSTSWQTGELFF.

The chain carries TRBV7-8 and TRBJ2-6; D is perhaps TRBD2 (6 bases). CDR1 and CDR2 from the germline V gene are SGHVS and FQNEAQ. This CDR3 spans 15 amino acids. With 10 bases removed from V and 1 base from J, the gap between germline ends came to 14 bases. CDR3 residues: CATKRGRSGANVLTF. CDR3 DNA: TGTGCCACCAAGAGAGGGAGGTCTGGGGCCAACGTCCTGACTTTC. Filled out from reference TRBV7-8 and TRBJ2-6, the complete variable domain reads GAGVSQSPRYKVAKRGQDVALRCDPISGHVSLFWYQQALGQGPEFLTYFQNEAQLDKSGLPSDRFFAERPEGSVSTLKIQRTQQEDSAVYLCATKRGRSGANVLTFGAGSRLTVL.

The chain couples TRBV6-1 to TRBJ2-7; a weak D match, TRBD2 (6 bases). From germline, CDR1 is MNHNS and CDR2 SASEGT. The CDR3 is made up of 13 amino acids. Trimming shortened V by 2 bases and J by 5 bases, and 10 bases separated the two germline ends. The CDR3 region is CASSEWTGDEQYF. The CDR3 coding sequence is TGTGCCAGCAGTGAATGGACGGGGGACGAGCAGTACTTC.

This clone appeared a few times. This rearrangement joins TRBV19 to TRBJ1-4, with TRBD1 matching over 7 bases. From germline, CDR1 is LNHDA and CDR2 SQIVND (reference sequence). The ends lost 5 bases at V and 2 bases at J; junction bases unmatched: 5. The CDR3 is 15 residues long. The CDR3 here is CASSPGQYTNEKLFF. The CDR3 DNA follows: TGTGCCAGTAGTCCGGGACAGTACACTAATGAAAAACTGTTTTTT. The whole variable domain, filled in from reference TRBV19 and TRBJ1-4, reads DGGITQSPKYLFRKEGQNVTLSCEQNLNHDAMYWYRQDPGQGLRLIYYSQIVNDFQKGDIAEGYSVSREKKESFPLTVTSAQKNPTAFYLCASSPGQYTNEKLFFGSGTQLSVL.

The rearrangement uses TRBV5-3 and TRBJ2-7, with no clear D. TRBV5-3 is treated as an ORF (open reading frame) with a function not yet certain. There are 14 residues in the CDR3. The ends were cut back, 4 bases at V and 0 bases at J, with 11 bases in the middle. The CDR3 sequence: CARSPAGDSYEQYF. DNA for the CDR3: TGTGCCAGAAGCCCCGCAGGCGACTCCTACGAGCAGTACTTC.

This clone was observed a few times. The chain has TRBV10-3 and TRBJ1-5; weak D call: TRBD1 (6 bases). V dropped 4 bases and J dropped 2 bases, with 12 bases sitting between them. The CDR3 runs to 15 residues. Germline-derived CDR1 and CDR2 are ENHRY and SYGVKD. The CDR3 loop reads CAISARGDGNQPQHF. Here the CDR3 DNA reads TGTGCCATCAGTGCCAGGGGCGATGGCAATCAGCCCCAGCATTTT.

CDR3 in amino acids: CASSQEGVPTGYEQYF. CDR3 nucleotides: TGCGCCAGCAGCCAAGAAGGGGTCCCGACGGGCTACGAGCAGTACTTC. V usage is TRBV4-1 and J usage is TRBJ2-7, with D possibly being TRBD1 (5 bases). V lost 0 bases and J lost 3, with 15 bases in between. This CDR3 comprises 16 residues. Germline loops: CDR1 MGHRA, CDR2 YSYEKL.

The gene calls are TRBV7-8 and TRBJ2-7, with D hard to call. The ends were cut back, 3 bases at V and 0 bases at J, with 12 bases in the middle. CDR1 and CDR2 from the germline V gene are SGHVS and FQNEAQ. This CDR3 is 15 amino acids long. CDR3: CASSFGQKNSYEQYF. In DNA form, the CDR3 reads TGTGCCAGCAGCTTTGGGCAGAAAAACTCCTACGAGCAGTACTTC.

This clone was counted a single time. The DNA of the CDR3 is TGTGCCAGCAGTCAGACAGGGGGCTCCTACGAGCAGTACTTC. This encodes CASSQTGGSYEQYF. This sequence joins TRBV25-1 and TRBJ2-7, with 9 bases that match TRBD1. The CDR3 covers 14 residues. The germline CDR1 and CDR2 sequences are MGHDK and SYGVNS. The V and J ends lost 5 bases and 0 bases, in that order; junction bases with no gene match: 2.

The chain joins TRBV6-5 to TRBJ2-5; no definite D call. The CDR3 runs 14 residues. Per the germline V gene, CDR1 is MNHEY and CDR2 is SVGAGI. Deletions cut 6 bases from V and 4 bases from J, with 15 bases between. The CDR3 here is CASSPRVFGETQYF. CDR3 in DNA: TGTGCCAGCAGCCCCCGGGTGTTTGGAGAGACCCAGTACTTC.

This chain uses TRBV2 with TRBJ2-1, with D possibly being TRBD2 (6 bases). The germline CDR1 and CDR2 sequences are SNHLY and FYNNEI. Trimming left V 8 bases short and J 7 bases short, with 12 bases between. The CDR3 sequence is 12 residues long. The CDR3 region is CASETRGNEQFF. For the CDR3, the DNA is TGTGCCAGCGAGACTAGAGGTAATGAGCAGTTCTTC.

A word on this clone: Sequence at one end of the junction differs from germline and may be a read error. This CDR3 is also generated by other DNA sequences in the sample. This chain uses TRBV30 with TRBJ1-3, with D tentatively TRBD1 (6 bases). This CDR3 has 14 residues. Germline loops: CDR1 GTSNPN, CDR2 SVGIG (reference sequence). CDR3 in amino acids: CAWRTDFAGNTIYF. The CDR3 DNA sequence: TGCGCCTGGAGGACAGATTTCGCTGGAAACACCATATATTTT.

This rearrangement joins TRBV7-9 to TRBJ1-2; 9 positions match TRBD1. The CDR3 has 15 amino acids. Germline V gene lookup returns CDR1 SEHNR and CDR2 FQNEAQ (reference sequence). Trimming took 1 base from V and 4 from J; bases not matched to a gene: 4. This CDR3 reads CASSLVGQGIYGYTF. The CDR3 region has the DNA TGTGCCAGCAGCTTAGTAGGACAGGGGATCTATGGCTACACCTTC.

V usage is TRBV4-1 and J usage is TRBJ2-1, with 8 bases that match TRBD1. Germline V gene sequence: CDR1 MGHRA, CDR2 YSYEKL. CDR3 length: 17 residues. J lost 5 bases, V lost 1 base, and 10 bases had no gene match. CDR3 residues: CASSQATPGQDHNEQFF. Written as DNA, the CDR3 is TGCGCCAGCAGCCAAGCGACTCCGGGACAGGATCACAATGAGCAGTTCTTC.

This rearrangement joins TRBV5-1 to TRBJ2-5; the match to TRBD2 covers 9 bases. Looked up from germline, CDR1 is SGHRS and CDR2 is YFSETQ. V was clipped by 3 bases and J by 9 bases; unmatched bases: 12. The CDR3 has 15 amino acids. As DNA, the CDR3 is TGCGCCAGCAGCTCTGTTGCTAGCGGGGAGAGGCCCCAGTACTTC. Amino acids: CASSSVASGERPQYF. The whole variable domain, filled in from reference TRBV5-1 and TRBJ2-5, reads KAGVTQTPRYLIKTRGQQVTLSCSPISGHRSVSWYQQTPGQGLQFLFEYFSETQRNKGNFPGRFSGRQFSNSRSEMNVSTLELGDSALYLCASSSVASGERPQYFGPGTRLLVL.